The T cell receptor (beta chain) described here comes from a study of T-cell memory formation after mild COVID-19. From germline, CDR1 is SGHDT and CDR2 YYEEEE. The V gene lost 3 bases and the J gene lost 6 bases, with 7 bases spanning the gap. The CDR3 is made up of 13 amino acids. TCRdb analysed the 5' RACE reads with MiXCR anew, one entry per CDR3 protein. Altogether some 130,000 distinct CDR3 sequences are present, approximately 15% being singletons, with the ten largest covering approximately 4.7%. The chain links TRBV5-6 to TRBJ1-6; D unclear. The sequence came from a man aged 18 to 35 who had mild COVID-19 (a few samples of this study predate the infection). Cell type and time point are not known. Sequencing was carried out using PBMCs or a T cell subset sorted from them (not recorded which). The CDR3 DNA sequence: TGTGCCAGCAGCTCATGGGCTAATTCACCCCTCCACTTT. Translated: CASSSWANSPLHF.